The rows below give T cell receptor beta chains drawn from one sample of a study of technical replicates of blood from several donors. Some clones are missing from TCRdb's copy, which holds only in-frame ones; the method was immunoSEQ multiplex PCR. The table has 53,000 or so clones, 86% seen once; the top ten hold over 5%. The material sequenced was PBMCs. These receptors were obtained from a human donor in good health. Some clones in this sample may be carry-over from other donors' samples. Each CDR3 is given without its conserved first and last residue.

j_call v_call cdr3_aa
TRBJ2-7 TRBV11-3 ASSPGTSGAYEQY
TRBJ2-2 TRBV2 ASSGSGNTGELF
TRBJ2-3 TRBV5-3 ARSSLYRWTSGRPRDDTQY
TRBJ1-2 TRBV19 ASSMGTFTYGYT
TRBJ2-1 TRBV4-3 ASSQDRPGGRFGDEQF
TRBJ2-3 TRBV13 ASSGGVGTSTDTQY
TRBJ1-6 TRBV30 AWSVSGGGSPLH
TRBJ2-7 TRBV29-1 SVGEREQY
TRBJ1-3 TRBV10-3 AISPEDFVGNTIY
TRBJ2-7 TRBV7-9 ASSFPLFGPGEQY
TRBJ1-5 TRBV28 ASTRGGMSNQPQH
TRBJ1-1 TRBV4-3 ASSQFYMTEAF
TRBJ2-3 TRBV7-2 ASSLGAGGPSDTQY
TRBJ1-1 TRBV11-2 ASRSGGSGAEAF